This TCR beta chain emerged from a study of regulatory T cells in long-lasting Graves disease. CDR3-region Arm-PCR and iRepertoire HTBI primers produced the TCR beta libraries. Using its own MiXCR run on the multiplex PCR reads, TCRdb lists one record per CDR3 protein. This table holds some 450,000 distinct CDR3 sequences, 23% found once. CDR3 length equals 16 residues. V shed 0 bases and J shed 0 bases, with 10 bases lying between them. CDR1 is SGHDT, CDR2 YYEEEE, per germline. Specified time point: persistent/refractory GD, antithyroid drugs over 5 years with positive TRAb. Construction of the TCR library relied on RNA isolated from PBMCs. Diagnoses of Graves' disease were made by American Thyroid Association guidelines. Peripheral blood, roughly 10 milliliters of it, was drawn into EDTA tubes.

Sample: peripheral blood mononuclear cells (PBMCs), taken when the disease was refractory, from a patient treated with antithyroid drugs. The sequence derives from a female donor with Graves disease. The chain recombines TRBV5-6 with TRBJ1-3, with unresolved D. The CDR3 region has the DNA TGTGCCAGCAGCTTGGGGCAGATCACCTCTGGAAACACCATATATTTT. It specifies CASSLGQITSGNTIYF.